What follows are 8 T cell receptor beta chains derived from one specimen sequenced in a study of cytomegalovirus exposure and HLA in healthy donors. Here immunoSEQ multiplex PCR was the method, and the copy in TCRdb shows in-frame clones only, minus some. Seen here are around 180,000 clones, about 82% observed once, and the top ten hold more than 1.4%. Sequencing input: PBMCs. The receptors were gathered from a woman between 18 and 29 years old in good health and CMV-seronegative.

V and J are TRBV25-1 and TRBJ2-5; 7 bases align to TRBD2. The CDR3 loop spans 16 amino acids. Trimming at V came to 3 bases and at J to 6 bases, leaving 13 bases not matched to a gene. Germline-derived CDR1 and CDR2 are MGHDK and SYGVNS. The CDR3 region is CASSDPLASGVKTQYF. In nucleotides, the CDR3 is TGTGCCAGCAGTGATCCATTGGCGAGCGGGGTGAAGACCCAGTACTTC.

This clone showed up just a few times. This rearrangement joins TRBV2 to TRBJ1-6; 8 bases agree with TRBD1. V lost 2 bases and J lost 12; bases outside the gene matches: 6. The CDR3 contains 14 residues. Germline assignment: CDR1 SNHLY and CDR2 FYNNEI. The CDR3 reads CASSEWTGPKPLHF. CDR3 DNA: TGTGCCAGCAGTGAATGGACAGGGCCCAAACCCCTCCACTTT.

V gene TRBV6-5 combines with J gene TRBJ1-2, with TRBD1 matching over 9 bases. Germline V gene data show CDR1 as MNHEY and CDR2 as SVGAGI. V was clipped by 1 base and J by 0 bases; unmatched bases: 3. The CDR3 is made up of 16 amino acids. CDR3 sequence reads: CASSYYRGPANYGYTF. CDR3 coding DNA: TGTGCCAGCAGTTACTACAGGGGGCCAGCTAACTATGGCTACACCTTC.

This clone was detected only a few times. The chain couples TRBV20-1 to TRBJ1-1, with D unclear. The CDR3 consists of 11 residues. Germline CDR1 and CDR2: DFQATT and SNEGSKA (reference sequence). DNA for the CDR3: TGCAGGGTGGAGACGAACACTGAAGCTTTCTTT. Translating gives CRVETNTEAFF.

The chain links TRBV7-3 to TRBJ2-7; weak D call: TRBD1 (5 bases). The CDR3 consists of 12 residues. CDR1 SGHTA and CDR2 FQGTGA come from the germline V gene. With 5 bases removed from V and 3 bases from J, the gap between germline ends came to 8 bases. The CDR3 sequence: CASSHDSYEQYF. CDR3 nucleotides: TGTGCCAGCAGCCACGACAGCTACGAGCAGTACTTC.

Only one count was recorded for this clone. The chain employs TRBV7-6 and TRBJ2-7; 9 bases match TRBD1. V lost 5 bases and J lost 5; bases outside the gene matches: 16. The CDR3 is 17 residues long. The germline V gene has CDR1 SGHVS and CDR2 FNYEAQ. The CDR3 is CASSPMGTGTGTHEQYF. The CDR3 DNA is TGTGCCAGCAGCCCTATGGGGACCGGGACAGGGACCCACGAGCAGTACTTC.

This chain joins TRBV29-1 and TRBJ1-2, with 9 bases matching TRBD1. The ends lost 6 bases at V and 4 bases at J; junction bases unmatched: 6. Germline V gives CDR1 SQVTM, CDR2 ANQGSEA. The CDR3 runs 13 residues. The CDR3 region is CSVRTGAIYGYTF. For the CDR3, the DNA is TGCAGCGTGAGGACAGGGGCCATCTATGGCTACACCTTC.

For this clone: Other DNA sequences of this sample code for an identical CDR3. The rearrangement links TRBV5-1 to TRBJ2-1; unclear D gene. The CDR3 length is 11 residues. V lost 4 bases and J 5 bases, leaving 4 bases between the germline ends. The germline V gene has CDR1 SGHRS and CDR2 YFSETQ. The CDR3 DNA sequence: TGCGCCAGCAGCCCTGACAATGAGCAGTTCTTC. Its protein is CASSPDNEQFF. The entire variable domain, with the rest obtained from reference TRBV5-1 and TRBJ2-1, is as follows: KAGVTQTPRYLIKTRGQQVTLSCSPISGHRSVSWYQQTPGQGLQFLFEYFSETQRNKGNFPGRFSGRQFSNSRSEMNVSTLELGDSALYLCASSPDNEQFFGPGTRLTVL.